Below are 12 T cell receptor beta chains sequenced from a single sample in a study of T cell responses to AZD1222 COVID-19 vaccine listed by TCRdb under 2021. Read against the paper, the sample's time point label means: about 28 days (+/-7) after the second vaccine dose. Receptor libraries were prepared by the immunoSEQ multiplex PCR assay. TCRdb took this table from immuneACCESS and kept in-frame rearrangements with V and J called. Such tables lack part of the clones; where checked against another copy, unresolved V genes explain under half of the gap, and the rest is unexplained. Within this sample are approximately 75,000 clones, with roughly 90% of them counted one time only. The biggest ten clones account for over 1.1% of the sample. The sequenced sample was peripheral blood, obtained 28 days after the second AZD1222 dose. These receptors originate from an adult who received the AZD1222 COVID-19 vaccine.

The chain couples TRBV5-1 to TRBJ1-6; D gene unclear. V gave up 1 base and J gave up 10 bases, with 9 bases separating them. Germline values: CDR1 SGHRS, CDR2 YFSETQ. The CDR3 has 13 amino acids. The DNA of the CDR3 is TGCGCCAGCAGCTTGAGGGAAAGGTCACCCCTCCACTTT. This translates into CASSLRERSPLHF.

The chain carries TRBV5-5 and TRBJ2-3, with D perhaps assigned TRBD1 or TRBD2 (5 bases each). The V gene lost 4 bases and the J gene lost 2 bases, with 8 bases spanning the gap. Germline CDR1 and CDR2: SGHKS and YYEKEE (reference sequence). The CDR3 consists of 13 residues. This CDR3 is CASSGTYTDTQYF. The CDR3 nucleotides read TGTGCCAGCAGCGGGACGTACACAGATACGCAGTATTTT.

This chain uses TRBV3-1 (or the pseudogene TRBV3-2) with TRBJ2-7, with 12 nucleotides matching TRBD1. The CDR3 totals 14 residues. V dropped 3 bases and J dropped 7; count of bases not matched to a gene: 4. CDR1 LGHDT and CDR2 YNNKEL come from the germline V gene (reference sequence). The CDR3 region has the DNA TGTGCCAGCAGCCAGGGACAGGGGGCAGGGGAGCAGTACTTC. Translated: CASSQGQGAGEQYF.

The chain is built from TRBV6-2 or TRBV6-3 and TRBJ2-3; D uncertain. V was shortened by 2 bases and J by 6 bases, with 18 bases between the two germline ends. The CDR3 is 16 residues long. Germline V gene data show CDR1 as MNHEY and CDR2 as SVGEGT. DNA for the CDR3: TGTGCCAGCAGTTACGTGGCTTCCCCCCGTCCGGATACGCAGTATTTT. This encodes CASSYVASPRPDTQYF.

This clone was recorded once. The chain employs TRBV5-1 and TRBJ2-5; TRBD1 matches at 9 bases. Germline V CDR1 and CDR2: SGHRS, YFSETQ. Trimming cost V 4 bases and J 3 bases; bases outside gene matches: 4. The CDR3 totals 14 residues. The CDR3 is CASSRRTGEETQYF. CDR3 coding DNA: TGCGCCAGCAGCCGGCGGACAGGGGAAGAGACCCAGTACTTC. Supplemented by reference TRBV5-1 and TRBJ2-5, the full variable domain reads KAGVTQTPRYLIKTRGQQVTLSCSPISGHRSVSWYQQTPGQGLQFLFEYFSETQRNKGNFPGRFSGRQFSNSRSEMNVSTLELGDSALYLCASSRRTGEETQYFGPGTRLLVL.

The J gene is TRBJ1-5, the V gene TRBV7-6; 8 nucleotides align to TRBD1. Trimming took 5 bases from V and 0 from J; bases not matched to a gene: 6. The CDR3 runs 16 residues. Germline V lookup: CDR1 SGHVS, CDR2 FNYEAQ. This chain's CDR3 is CASSPFGQGSNQPQHF. CDR3 sequence (DNA): TGTGCCAGCAGCCCCTTCGGACAGGGTAGCAATCAGCCCCAGCATTTT.

This clone appeared a few times. The DNA of the CDR3 is TGTGCCAGCAGTGAATCCAGGGCATCCTACGAGCAGTACTTC. Protein: CASSESRASYEQYF. V is TRBV6-1 and J is TRBJ2-7; TRBD1 is a possible D gene (5 bases). This CDR3 comprises 14 residues. V gave up 2 bases and J gave up 1 base, with 9 bases separating them. CDR1 is MNHNS, CDR2 SASEGT, per germline.

The rearrangement uses TRBV9 and TRBJ1-2, with TRBD1 matching 7 bases. Germline assignment: CDR1 SGDLS and CDR2 YYNGEE. The trim removed 4 bases at V and 8 bases at J, leaving 14 bases unmatched. The length of the CDR3 is 15 residues. CDR3: CASSPRQGPERGYTF. For the CDR3, the DNA is TGTGCCAGCAGCCCCCGACAGGGCCCTGAGCGGGGCTACACCTTC.

The genes are TRBV9 and TRBJ2-5; TRBD2 aligns across 10 bases. The CDR3 spans 19 residues. Unmatched junction bases numbered 16, after V lost 1 base and J lost 4 bases. Germline CDR1 and CDR2: SGDLS and YYNGEE. The CDR3 here is CASSVNSGGPSSRLETQYF. CDR3 nucleotides: TGTGCCAGCAGCGTAAATAGCGGGGGGCCTAGTTCAAGATTAGAGACCCAGTACTTC. Based on the CDR3 plus reference TRBV9 and TRBJ2-5, the full variable domain is DSGVTQTPKHLITATGQRVTLRCSPRSGDLSVYWYQQSLDQGLQFLIQYYNGEERAKGNILERFSAQQFPDLHSELNLSSLELGDSALYFCASSVNSGGPSSRLETQYFGPGTRLLVL.

This chain joins TRBV9 and TRBJ2-5, with unresolved D. This CDR3 is 12 amino acids long. The germline V gene has CDR1 SGDLS and CDR2 YYNGEE. The V and J ends lost 3 bases and 5 bases respectively, with 8 bases between them. CDR3 loop: CASSGSMETQYF. The CDR3 region has the DNA TGTGCCAGCAGCGGGTCTATGGAGACCCAGTACTTC.

The V gene is TRBV9, the J gene TRBJ1-3; D unresolved. Germline CDR1 reads SGDLS; CDR2 reads YYNGEE. V lost 6 bases to trimming and J lost 0 bases, with 10 bases between them. This CDR3 contains 14 residues. DNA for the CDR3: TGTGCCAGCAATGATCCGGGCTCTGGAAACACCATATATTTT. Translated, it gives CASNDPGSGNTIYF.

This clone has only one observation. The chain employs TRBV6-5 and TRBJ2-7, with 8 bases lining up with TRBD2. This CDR3 is built from 13 residues. V gave up 5 bases and J gave up 4 bases; unmatched junction bases: 4. The germline V gene encodes CDR1 MNHEY and CDR2 SVGAGI. CDR3 DNA: TGTGCCAGCAGTCTCAGCGGGGGATACGAGCAGTACTTC. Amino acids: CASSLSGGYEQYF.